These 11 T cell receptor beta chains were sequenced from one sample in a study of blood T cell repertoires in COVID-19. The assay was immunoSEQ multiplex PCR, and TCRdb's table has in-frame clones only and misses some. The sample has approximately 200,000 clones; around 80% are singletons. The sequencing sample was made of peripheral blood. All receptors derive from a human donor in a cohort sampled during active COVID-19.

The chain carries TRBV28 and TRBJ2-7; 8 bases map to TRBD1. Per the germline V gene, CDR1 is MDHEN and CDR2 is SYDVKM. The trim removed 4 bases at V and 2 bases at J, leaving 4 bases unmatched. The CDR3 consists of 14 residues. In nucleotides, the CDR3 is TGTGCCAGCAGTTATGGACAGGGAACCTACGAGCAGTACTTC. This codes for CASSYGQGTYEQYF.

V is TRBV29-1 and J is TRBJ1-2, with D possibly being TRBD1 (6 bases). The CDR3 contains 13 residues. V dropped 3 bases and J dropped 3 bases, with 11 bases sitting between them. Germline lookup yields CDR1 SQVTM and CDR2 ANQGSEA. CDR3 nucleotides: TGCAGCGTTGAGGATCAGGGGCACTATGGCTACACCTTC. Translating gives CSVEDQGHYGYTF.

Note on this clone: Other DNA sequences in the sample encode the same CDR3. The rearrangement links TRBV29-1 to TRBJ2-7; D ambiguous. The CDR3 sequence is 11 residues long. Trimming left V 6 bases short and J 1 base short, with 7 bases between. Germline V gives CDR1 SQVTM, CDR2 ANQGSEA. The CDR3 reads CSVGLSYEQYF. The DNA for the CDR3 is TGCAGCGTGGGCCTTTCCTACGAGCAGTACTTC.

The chain has TRBV29-1 and TRBJ2-3; D is perhaps TRBD2 (5 bases). V dropped 7 bases and J dropped 0 bases, with 11 bases sitting between them. The CDR3 totals 13 residues. Germline lookup yields CDR1 SQVTM and CDR2 ANQGSEA. CDR3 in DNA: TGCAGCGCCCAGGACTCGAGCACAGATACGCAGTATTTT. Its protein is CSAQDSSTDTQYF.

V usage is TRBV11-1 and J usage is TRBJ2-1, with 7 bases that match TRBD1. V was pared by 5 bases and J by 6 bases, with 10 bases of the junction left unmatched. The CDR3 has 15 residues. Per the germline V gene, CDR1 is SGHAT and CDR2 is FQDESV (reference sequence). This chain's CDR3 is CASSQDRVPTNEQFF. The CDR3 nucleotides are TGTGCCAGCAGCCAAGACAGGGTTCCGACCAATGAGCAGTTCTTC.

The CDR3 region has the DNA TGTGCCAGCGCGGCTCCTAATGAGAATGAGCAGTTCTTC. Residues: CASAAPNENEQFF. The chain has TRBV9 and TRBJ2-1; D is unresolved. CDR1 is SGDLS, CDR2 YYNGEE, per germline. The CDR3 sequence is 13 residues long. Trimming stripped 7 bases from V and 7 bases from J, with 15 bases between.

This rearrangement joins TRBV5-4 to TRBJ1-3; TRBD1 might be the D (6 bases). The CDR3 covers 17 residues. The ends were cut back, 4 bases at V and 0 bases at J, with 17 bases in the middle. Germline V gene lookup returns CDR1 SGHNT and CDR2 YYREEE (reference sequence). The DNA of the CDR3 is TGTGCCAGCAGCCGCGGTGGACAGTCCCTCTCTGGAAACACCATATATTTT. Its translation: CASSRGGQSLSGNTIYF.

In its sample, this clone was seen once. The chain employs TRBV7-6 and TRBJ2-1; 7 bases are a match to TRBD2. Germline loops: CDR1 SGHVS, CDR2 FNYEAQ. The CDR3 consists of 15 residues. The V gene end was trimmed by 5 bases and the J gene end by 8 bases; junction bases not matched to a gene: 12. The CDR3 coding sequence is TGTGCCAGCAGCCCTCCCGGGACTACGTTCCATGAGCAGTTCTTC. Residues: CASSPPGTTFHEQFF. Together with reference TRBV7-6 and TRBJ2-1, the CDR3 gives the full variable domain: GAGVSQSPRYKVTKRGQDVALRCDPISGHVSLYWYRQALGQGPEFLTYFNYEAQQDKSGLPNDRFSAERPEGSISTLTIQRTEQRDSAMYRCASSPPGTTFHEQFFGPGTRLTVL.

The rearrangement links TRBV11-2 to TRBJ1-3; possible D gene TRBD1, 5 bases. The CDR3 totals 14 residues. Germline-derived CDR1 and CDR2 are SGHAT and FQNNGV. Trimming took 4 bases from V and 1 from J, leaving 8 bases between them. The CDR3 here is CASSSAGSGNTIYF. The DNA for the CDR3 is TGTGCCAGCAGCTCAGCAGGGTCTGGAAACACCATATATTTT.

The chain uses TRBV6-5 and TRBJ1-5; a possible D gene is TRBD1 (5 bases). Germline V gives CDR1 MNHEY, CDR2 SVGAGI. CDR3 length: 13 residues. The V and J ends lost 8 bases and 4 bases respectively, with 12 bases between them. CDR3 sequence (DNA): TGTGCCAGCGGATCCTCAGGGAATCAGCCCCAGCATTTT. Amino acids: CASGSSGNQPQHF.

This clone came up once. The V gene is TRBV10-3, the J gene TRBJ1-1; a weak D match, TRBD1 (5 bases). Germline V CDR1 and CDR2: ENHRY, SYGVKD. The CDR3 runs to 15 residues. Between the trimmed V and J ends, which lost 3 bases and 1 base, there was a span of 12 bases. CDR3 bases: TGTGCCATCAGTGAACTACCAGGGCAGAACACTGAAGCTTTCTTT. Protein product: CAISELPGQNTEAFF.